The following is a T cell receptor (beta chain) sequence with its context. The entry originates in a study of blood T cell repertoires in COVID-19. Overall study context: Specimens from acute and convalescent COVID-19 originated in the United States, Italy and Spain.

Repertoires were generated with immunoSEQ multiplex PCR, while TCRdb's copy carries only in-frame clones and drops some. Here the sample spans roughly 320,000 clones, around 92% being singletons. V gave up 6 bases and J gave up 10 bases; unmatched junction bases: 9. CDR1 and CDR2 from the germline V gene are MGHDK and SYGVNS. The CDR3 consists of 14 residues. Input material: peripheral blood. J is TRBJ1-6 and V is TRBV25-1, with TRBD1 identical over 7 bases. The TCR was taken from a woman under 40 with COVID-19, enrolled during active disease. This chain's CDR3 is CASRQRQGQSPLHF. CDR3 in DNA: TGTGCCAGCAGACAAAGACAGGGACAATCACCCCTCCACTTT. The full variable domain, with the rest looked up from reference TRBV25-1 and TRBJ1-6, is EADIYQTPRYLVIGTGKKITLECSQTMGHDKMYWYQQDPGMELHLIHYSYGVNSTEKGDLSSESTVSRIRTEHFPLTLESARPSHTSQYLCASRQRQGQSPLHFGNGTRLTVT.